These 31 T cell receptor beta chains share one sample of origin, sequenced in a study of cytomegalovirus exposure and HLA in healthy donors. In the PCR, 60 Vbeta and 13 Jbeta primers were used. Profiling relied on immunoSEQ multiplex PCR, and the TCRdb table lists in-frame clones only, not all of them. The sample has 90,000 to 110,000 clones, under 80% seen once. Sequencing was done on a sample of PBMCs. The receptors derive from a woman between 40 and 50 years old in good health and CMV-seropositive.

This clone was counted once. The chain combines TRBV13 with TRBJ1-1; tentative D call: TRBD1 (5 bases). The germline V and J ends were trimmed by 3 bases and 2 bases, with 16 bases remaining between them. The CDR3 totals 16 residues. The germline V gene has CDR1 PRHDT and CDR2 FYEKMQ (reference sequence). CDR3 nucleotide sequence: TGTGCCAGCAGCTTGGGGCTAGAGGCAGCTAACACTGAAGCTTTCTTT. Its translation is CASSLGLEAANTEAFF. Full variable domain (missing parts from reference TRBV13 and TRBJ1-1): AAGVIQSPRHLIKEKRETATLKCYPIPRHDTVYWYQQGPGQDPQFLISFYEKMQSDKGSIPDRFSAQQFSDYHSELNMSSLELGDSALYFCASSLGLEAANTEAFFGQGTRLTVV.

This clone was detected only a few times. The chain links TRBV28 to TRBJ1-2; D ambiguous. CDR1 and CDR2 (germline): MDHEN, SYDVKM. Trimming pared 11 bases from V and 8 bases from J, leaving 12 bases between. The CDR3 runs 10 residues. The CDR3 DNA is TGTGCCGCATCCGACATCGGCTACACCTTC. It yields the protein CAASDIGYTF.

The chain joins TRBV9 to TRBJ1-6; D gene ambiguous. The ends were cut back, 0 bases at V and 4 bases at J, with 5 bases in the middle. The germline CDR1 and CDR2 sequences are SGDLS and YYNGEE. The CDR3 extends over 14 amino acids. CDR3 loop: CASSVGDYNSPLHF. In nucleotides, the CDR3 is TGTGCCAGCAGCGTAGGAGATTATAATTCACCCCTCCACTTT.

V is TRBV11-1 and J is TRBJ2-2; D might be TRBD1 (6 bases). CDR3 length equals 17 residues. The germline V gene encodes CDR1 SGHAT and CDR2 FQDESV (reference sequence). V was trimmed by 5 bases and J by 8 bases, leaving 24 bases between them. CDR3 amino acids: CASSGPSGQSPLGELFF. DNA of the CDR3: TGTGCCAGCAGCGGTCCCTCAGGACAGTCTCCCCTTGGGGAGCTGTTTTTT. Looking up the rest from reference TRBV11-1 and TRBJ2-2 gives the full variable domain: EAEVAQSPRYKITEKSQAVAFWCDPISGHATLYWYRQILGQGPELLVQFQDESVVDDSQLPKDRFSAERLKGVDSTLKIQPAELGDSAMYLCASSGPSGQSPLGELFFGEGSRLTVL.

The chain carries TRBV7-2 and TRBJ2-7; a weak D match, TRBD1 (6 bases). Trimming took off 5 bases at V and 2 bases at J, with 13 bases between the two ends. Germline V gives CDR1 SGHTA, CDR2 FQGNSA. The CDR3 runs to 14 residues. The CDR3 loop reads CASSPGQITYEQYF. The CDR3, as DNA: TGTGCCAGCAGCCCCGGACAGATTACCTACGAGCAGTACTTC.

The chain uses TRBV4-3 and TRBJ2-1; D is undetermined. V was cut by 0 bases and J by 6 bases, with 9 bases left in between. This CDR3 region has 14 residues. CDR1 is LGHNA, CDR2 YSLEER, per germline. For the CDR3, the DNA is TGCGCCAGCAGCCAAGAATGGAGCATCAATGAGCAGTTCTTC. Protein sequence: CASSQEWSINEQFF.

This chain uses TRBV7-9 with TRBJ2-5, with 10 bases aligning to TRBD1. The CDR3 has 16 residues. Germline CDR1 reads SEHNR; CDR2 reads FQNEAQ (reference sequence). V dropped 5 bases and J dropped 4; count of bases not matched to a gene: 10. In DNA form, the CDR3 reads TGTGCCAGCAGCCCCCGGGACAGGGGATACGGAGAGACCCAGTACTTC. As protein: CASSPRDRGYGETQYF.

This clone was observed a few times. The J gene is TRBJ1-2, the V gene TRBV7-9, with D maybe TRBD1 (5 bases). Trimming took 4 bases from V and 7 from J, leaving 10 bases between them. The CDR3 has 12 amino acids. In germline, CDR1 is SEHNR, CDR2 FQNEAQ (reference sequence). CDR3 sequence reads: CASSSDIPGYTF. The CDR3 DNA reads TGTGCCAGCAGCTCGGACATTCCTGGCTACACCTTC.

Only a few counts were recorded for this clone. V gene TRBV10-3 combines with J gene TRBJ2-3; 11 bases are shared with TRBD2. Per germline, CDR1 ENHRY and CDR2 SYGVKD. This CDR3 is 13 amino acids long. The J segment lost 6 bases and the V segment lost 4 bases, leaving 0 bases of the junction unmatched. As DNA, the CDR3 is TGTGCCATCAGTGGGACTAGCGGGGATACGCAGTATTTT. This gives the protein CAISGTSGDTQYF.

The chain joins TRBV5-1 to TRBJ1-2; the match to TRBD1 covers 7 bases. The length of the CDR3 is 15 residues. The germline V gene encodes CDR1 SGHRS and CDR2 YFSETQ. V was clipped by 1 base and J by 8 bases; unmatched bases: 11. CDR3 sequence: CASSLKGQPIGGYTF. For the CDR3, the DNA is TGCGCCAGCAGCTTGAAGGGACAGCCGATTGGAGGCTACACCTTC.

V gene TRBV7-9 combines with J gene TRBJ1-3, with D perhaps matching TRBD1 (5 bases). The CDR3 is 15 amino acids. Germline CDR1 SEHNR, CDR2 FQNEAQ (reference sequence). V gave up 1 base and J gave up 0 bases, with 7 bases separating them. CDR3 amino acids: CASSLEGRSGNTIYF. The CDR3 bases are TGTGCCAGCAGCTTAGAGGGGCGCTCTGGAAACACCATATATTTT.

The rearrangement uses TRBV5-1 and TRBJ2-7; 11 bases map to TRBD2. V shed 9 bases, J shed 4 bases, and the junction held 12 bases outside the gene matches. In germline, CDR1 is SGHRS, CDR2 YFSETQ. There are 15 residues in the CDR3. CDR3 protein: CATRALAGGLYEQYF. In DNA form, the CDR3 reads TGCGCCACCCGGGCCCTAGCGGGGGGCCTTTACGAGCAGTACTTC. Full variable domain (rest looked up from reference TRBV5-1 and TRBJ2-7): KAGVTQTPRYLIKTRGQQVTLSCSPISGHRSVSWYQQTPGQGLQFLFEYFSETQRNKGNFPGRFSGRQFSNSRSEMNVSTLELGDSALYLCATRALAGGLYEQYFGPGTRLTVT.

V and J are TRBV7-2 and TRBJ1-1; D possibly corresponds to TRBD1 (6 bases). V shed 5 bases and J shed 8 bases, with 18 bases lying between them. Germline V gene lookup returns CDR1 SGHTA and CDR2 FQGNSA. CDR3 length: 14 amino acids. This CDR3 is CASSPYSPGHEAFF. The CDR3 DNA follows: TGTGCCAGCAGCCCGTACAGCCCGGGACACGAAGCTTTCTTT. The complete variable domain, with remaining parts taken from reference TRBV7-2 and TRBJ1-1, reads GAGVSQSPSNKVTEKGKDVELRCDPISGHTALYWYRQSLGQGLEFLIYFQGNSAPDKSGLPSDRFSAERTGGSVSTLTIQRTQQEDSAVYLCASSPYSPGHEAFFGQGTRLTVV.

The chain uses TRBV4-3 and TRBJ2-5; possible D gene TRBD1, 5 bases. Trimming removed 3 bases at V and 3 bases at J, with 8 bases between. There are 13 residues in the CDR3. Germline assignment: CDR1 LGHNA and CDR2 YSLEER. CDR3 nucleotide sequence: TGCGCCAGCAGCCAGCGACAGAAAGAGACCCAGTACTTC. Amino acids: CASSQRQKETQYF.

The CDR3 protein is CASSRDRDTEAFF. CDR3 sequence (DNA): TGCGCCAGCAGCAGGGACAGGGACACTGAAGCTTTCTTT. The J gene is TRBJ1-1, the V gene TRBV5-1, with TRBD1 matching over 9 bases. With 4 bases clipped from V and 3 bases from J, the junction kept 1 base outside the gene matches. This CDR3 has 13 amino acids. Germline V lookup: CDR1 SGHRS, CDR2 YFSETQ.

The V gene is TRBV11-2, the J gene TRBJ2-5; D is perhaps TRBD1 (5 bases). TRBJ2-7 explains the end of the DNA better; the J call may be wrong. The CDR3 is made up of 16 amino acids. Per germline, CDR1 SGHAT and CDR2 FQNNGV. CDR3 nucleotide sequence: TGTGCCAGCAGCCGTGGAGCCACAGGTGACTCCTACGAGCAGTACTTC. Its translation: CASSRGATGDSYEQYF.

On this clone: At one of its ends the junction is not consistent with the germline gene, which may arise from a read error. The CDR3 DNA sequence: TGTGCCAGCAGCTTAATTTCCCCACAGGGGACCTTT. Translating gives CASSLISPQGTF. This chain uses TRBV11-2 with TRBJ1-1; 7 positions match TRBD1. CDR1 SGHAT and CDR2 FQNNGV come from the germline V gene. The CDR3 is 12 amino acids.

CDR3: CAIGPSGYNEQFF. The CDR3, as DNA: TGTGCCATCGGTCCCTCGGGTTACAATGAGCAGTTCTTC. The chain joins TRBV19 to TRBJ2-1; D gene unclear. The length of the CDR3 is 13 residues. V was shortened by 10 bases and J by 4 bases, with 14 bases between the two germline ends. CDR1 LNHDA and CDR2 SQIVND come from the germline V gene (reference sequence).

The chain is built from TRBV9 and TRBJ1-2, with 10 bases aligning to TRBD1. The trim removed 4 bases at V and 8 bases at J, leaving 11 bases unmatched. The germline CDR1 and CDR2 sequences are SGDLS and YYNGEE. CDR3 size: 15 residues. The CDR3, as DNA: TGTGCCAGCAGCCCCCGTTTCGGACAGGGGGGAGGCTACACCTTC. Its protein is CASSPRFGQGGGYTF.

In this sample, this clone turned up once. The gene calls are TRBV18 and TRBJ2-3; D is uncertain. The germline gives CDR1 KGHSH, CDR2 LQKENI. V lost 7 bases to trimming and J lost 0 bases, with 8 bases between them. The CDR3 is 13 amino acids. The CDR3 DNA follows: TGTGCCAGCTTACAATCTAGCACAGATACGCAGTATTTT. The encoded protein is CASLQSSTDTQYF.

This chain connects TRBV4-1 to TRBJ2-3; 13 nucleotides line up with TRBD2. CDR1 is MGHRA and CDR2 is YSYEKL in the germline V gene. The V and J ends lost 3 bases and 5 bases, in that order; junction bases with no gene match: 11. The CDR3 length is 18 residues. The CDR3 nucleotides read TGCGCCAGCAGCCACTTACCAGGGACTAGCGGGAAAGGAGATACGCAGTATTTT. Translation: CASSHLPGTSGKGDTQYF.

V and J are TRBV7-3 and TRBJ2-2; 8 bases are a match to TRBD2. J was trimmed by 4 bases and V by 1 base; bases with no gene match: 5. This CDR3 spans 16 amino acids. CDR1 SGHTA and CDR2 FQGTGA come from the germline V gene. The CDR3 DNA follows: TGTGCCAGCAGCTTAATCGGGGGGGCGTCCACCGGGGAGCTGTTTTTT. It yields the protein CASSLIGGASTGELFF.

The chain recombines TRBV27 with TRBJ2-7; 15 positions match TRBD2. V shed 4 bases, J shed 5 bases, and the junction held 9 bases outside the gene matches. CDR1 is MNHEY and CDR2 is SMNVEV in the germline V gene (reference sequence). The CDR3 consists of 17 residues. The CDR3 region has the DNA TGTGCCAGCAGTTCTCGGACTAGCGGGAGGGCCCCCCACGAGCAGTACTTC. Translation: CASSSRTSGRAPHEQYF.

The genes are TRBV5-6 and TRBJ1-2; TRBD1 is a possible D gene (6 bases). CDR3 length equals 17 residues. The germline V gene encodes CDR1 SGHDT and CDR2 YYEEEE. With 0 bases removed from V and 2 bases from J, the gap between germline ends came to 17 bases. This CDR3 reads CASSLAAGAGGNYGYTF. In DNA, the CDR3 is TGTGCCAGCAGCTTGGCCGCAGGGGCCGGGGGGAACTATGGCTACACCTTC. Filled out from reference TRBV5-6 and TRBJ1-2, the complete variable domain reads DAGVTQSPTHLIKTRGQQVTLRCSPKSGHDTVSWYQQALGQGPQFIFQYYEEEERQRGNFPDRFSGHQFPNYSSELNVNALLLGDSALYLCASSLAAGAGGNYGYTFGSGTRLTVV.

The chain is built from TRBV19 and TRBJ1-5, with a tentative D call TRBD1 (6 bases). Trimming cost V 6 bases and J 2 bases, with 11 bases left between them. Germline CDR1 LNHDA, CDR2 SQIVND (reference sequence). This CDR3 has 14 amino acids. The CDR3 protein is CASSLSGGNQPQHF. CDR3 DNA sequence: TGTGCCAGTAGCCTATCAGGGGGCAATCAGCCCCAGCATTTT. Using reference TRBV19 and TRBJ1-5 for the parts outside the CDR3, the full variable domain is DGGITQSPKYLFRKEGQNVTLSCEQNLNHDAMYWYRQDPGQGLRLIYYSQIVNDFQKGDIAEGYSVSREKKESFPLTVTSAQKNPTAFYLCASSLSGGNQPQHFGDGTRLSIL.

As DNA, the CDR3 is TGTGCCAGCCCCCCCGGGACAGATAATTCACCCCTCCACTTT. Translated: CASPPGTDNSPLHF. This rearrangement joins TRBV28 to TRBJ1-6; 7 bases agree with TRBD1. Germline CDR1 MDHEN, CDR2 SYDVKM. J lost 5 bases, V lost 8 bases, and 6 bases had no gene match. The CDR3 consists of 14 residues.

J is TRBJ2-7 and V is TRBV11-3; TRBD1 agrees at 12 bases. The germline V gene has CDR1 SGHNT and CDR2 YENEEA. The trim removed 1 base at V and 5 bases at J, leaving 6 bases unmatched. This CDR3 has 16 residues. The DNA of the CDR3 is TGTGCCAGCAGCTTAGGTGCCGGGACAGGGGGCCACGAGCAGTACTTC. Amino acid sequence: CASSLGAGTGGHEQYF.

J is TRBJ2-3 and V is TRBV9, with D possibly TRBD2 on 5 matching bases. The CDR3 is 15 amino acids. Trimming removed 0 bases at V and 5 bases at J, with 13 bases between. The germline CDR1 and CDR2 sequences are SGDLS and YYNGEE. The CDR3 loop reads CASSVAPLSGDTQYF. CDR3 in DNA: TGTGCCAGCAGCGTAGCACCCCTAAGCGGAGATACGCAGTATTTT.

This chain uses TRBV28 with TRBJ1-1, with 7 bases identical to TRBD1. Germline V gene lookup returns CDR1 MDHEN and CDR2 SYDVKM. The CDR3 runs to 18 residues. V lost 1 base to trimming and J lost 0 bases; unmatched junction nucleotides: 11. CDR3 sequence (DNA): TGTGCCAGCAGTTTATCCCTACTTGGGGACAGCCTGAACACTGAAGCTTTCTTT. This sequence encodes CASSLSLLGDSLNTEAFF.

V gene TRBV18 combines with J gene TRBJ2-2; D not resolved. V was shortened by 3 bases and J by 4 bases, with 15 bases between the two germline ends. There are 16 residues in the CDR3. Germline V CDR1 and CDR2: KGHSH, LQKENI. The CDR3 DNA reads as TGTGCCAGCTCACCCGAGAAACCGGTTCGCACCGGGGAGCTGTTTTTT. Its translation is CASSPEKPVRTGELFF. Drawing the rest from reference TRBV18 and TRBJ2-2, the complete variable domain is NAGVMQNPRHLVRRRGQEARLRCSPMKGHSHVYWYRQLPEEGLKFMVYLQKENIIDESGMPKERFSAEFPKEGPSILRIQQVVRGDSAAYFCASSPEKPVRTGELFFGEGSRLTVL.

This clone has a single count. V usage is TRBV7-9 and J usage is TRBJ1-6; possible D gene TRBD1, 5 bases. The CDR3 spans 14 residues. The V gene lost 1 base and the J gene lost 6 bases, with 7 bases spanning the gap. Germline CDR1 is SEHNR and CDR2 is FQNEAQ (reference sequence). The CDR3 nucleotides read TGTGCCAGCAGCTTAGTACAGGCTAATTCACCCCTCCACTTT. Its translation: CASSLVQANSPLHF.